The T cell receptor (beta chain) under discussion was sequenced for a study of graft-versus-host responses after intestinal transplantation. Study information: Transplants given to recipients were multivisceral, liver-intestinal, or isolated intestinal.

Sequenced by immunoSEQ multiplex PCR; TCRdb stores in-frame clones only, minus some. The sample records about 100,000 clones, roughly 84% being singletons. Note on this clone: Its antigen is undetermined.

J gave up 0 bases and V 7 bases, and 3 bases lay outside the gene matches. Per the germline V gene, CDR1 is LNHDA and CDR2 is SQIVND (reference sequence). This CDR3 region has 14 residues. The study, taken as a whole, reports: Early HvG declines after transplant were associated with peak circulating GvH clone levels. GvH clones surfaced in recipient marrow, some emerging earlier in ileum or blood.

Specimen: unstimulated CD4+ T cells sorted from spleen or lymph node cells, collected before transplant. V usage is TRBV19 and J usage is TRBJ1-5; 7 bases fit TRBD1. The sequence came from a human donor who was the organ donor for an intestinal transplant. Here the CDR3 reads CASTRQGSNQPQHF. CDR3 nucleotide sequence: TGTGCCAGTACCCGACAGGGTAGCAATCAGCCCCAGCATTTT.